The clone carrying this TCR beta chain has more than one count but fewer than ten. The antigen remains undetermined. Between the trimmed V and J ends, which lost 6 bases and 3 bases, there was a span of 16 bases. The germline V gene has CDR1 SQVTM and CDR2 ANQGSEA. CDR3 length equals 14 residues. The sample originates from a study of blood T cells in healthy people across ages. Overall study results and limits: What prevented conclusive comparison of naive and antigen-experienced cells was that PBMCs were unsorted. Long-lived donors carried more naive CD4+ cells and greater diversity than aged donors.

Alongside a J-beta primer mix, a sample-barcoded 5' primer served in a second PCR lasting about 6 to 12 cycles. Every molecule of cDNA carried a tag from a template-switch adaptor with 12 random nucleotides. TCRdb analysed the 5' RACE reads with MiXCR anew, one entry per CDR3 protein. The sample consists of around 2 million distinct CDR3 sequences, roughly two fifths of them appearing once. The gene calls are TRBV29-1 and TRBJ2-3; D may be TRBD1 (5 bases). This receptor was identified in a human donor in good health. The sequencing input was blood. CDR3 protein: CSVHVRVGTDTQYF. In DNA, the CDR3 is TGCAGCGTCCACGTCAGGGTAGGGACAGATACGCAGTATTTT.